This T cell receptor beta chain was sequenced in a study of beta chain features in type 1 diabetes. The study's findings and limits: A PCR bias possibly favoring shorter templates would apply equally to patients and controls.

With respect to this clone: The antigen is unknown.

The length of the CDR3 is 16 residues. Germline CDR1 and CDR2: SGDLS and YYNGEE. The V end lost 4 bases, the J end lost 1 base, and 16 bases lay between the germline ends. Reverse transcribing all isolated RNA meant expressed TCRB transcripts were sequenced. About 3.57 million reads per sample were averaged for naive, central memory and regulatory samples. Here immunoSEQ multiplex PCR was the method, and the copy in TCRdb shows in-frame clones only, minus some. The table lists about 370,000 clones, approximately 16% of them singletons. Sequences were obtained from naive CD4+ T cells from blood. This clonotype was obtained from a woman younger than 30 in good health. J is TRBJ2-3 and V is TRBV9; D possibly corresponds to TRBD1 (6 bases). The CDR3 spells CASSPRQVTGTDTQYF. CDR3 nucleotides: TGTGCCAGCAGCCCCCGACAGGTAACAGGCACAGATACGCAGTATTTT.